One and the same sample provided the 14 T cell receptor beta chains below, sequenced in a study of cytomegalovirus exposure and HLA in healthy donors. Primers included in the PCR were 60 Vbeta and 13 Jbeta primers. Using immunoSEQ multiplex PCR, the repertoire was profiled, and TCRdb retains in-frame clones only, with some absent. This table has 150,000 to 200,000 clones, 83% appearing once. The specimen sequenced was PBMCs. The receptor set was obtained from a man aged 35 to 55 in good health and CMV-seropositive.

The rearrangement links TRBV10-3 to TRBJ2-2; no definite D call. Trimming cost V 0 bases and J 6 bases, with 11 bases left between them. Germline values: CDR1 ENHRY, CDR2 SYGVKD. This CDR3 has 15 residues. The CDR3 is CAISESTLVSGELFF. Here the CDR3 DNA reads TGTGCCATCAGTGAGTCGACTTTGGTCTCCGGGGAGCTGTTTTTT.

The chain is built from TRBV5-4 and TRBJ2-5; D unresolved. CDR1 SGHNT and CDR2 YYREEE come from the germline V gene (reference sequence). The CDR3 length is 13 residues. With 0 bases removed from V and 3 bases from J, the gap between germline ends came to 6 bases. DNA for the CDR3: TGTGCCAGCAGCTTGGGGCCCGAAGAGACCCAGTACTTC. As protein: CASSLGPEETQYF.

The chain has TRBV18 and TRBJ2-1; 7 bases line up with TRBD1. V shed 0 bases, J shed 9 bases, and the junction held 8 bases outside the gene matches. The CDR3 sequence is 15 residues long. From germline, CDR1 is KGHSH and CDR2 LQKENI. CDR3 DNA sequence: TGTGCCAGCTCACCACCCTCAGGGGGAGAGGGTGAGCAGTTCTTC. Protein: CASSPPSGGEGEQFF.

The chain uses TRBV19 and TRBJ1-3; D is unresolved. This CDR3 is built from 15 residues. V gave up 3 bases and J gave up 2 bases, with 11 bases separating them. Per germline, CDR1 LNHDA and CDR2 SQIVND (reference sequence). The chain's CDR3 is CASSIGRLPGNTIYF. CDR3 in DNA: TGTGCCAGTAGTATTGGCCGTCTCCCTGGAAACACCATATATTTT. The complete variable domain, with remaining parts taken from reference TRBV19 and TRBJ1-3, reads DGGITQSPKYLFRKEGQNVTLSCEQNLNHDAMYWYRQDPGQGLRLIYYSQIVNDFQKGDIAEGYSVSREKKESFPLTVTSAQKNPTAFYLCASSIGRLPGNTIYFGEGSWLTVV.

V and J are TRBV2 and TRBJ1-2, with D tentatively TRBD1 (6 bases). The ends were cut back, 3 bases at V and 2 bases at J, with 22 bases in the middle. CDR3 length equals 18 residues. Germline CDR1 SNHLY, CDR2 FYNNEI. DNA for the CDR3: TGTGCCAGCAGTGAGAACCTTGGAGGCGACAGGAGGAACTATGGCTACACCTTC. This sequence encodes CASSENLGGDRRNYGYTF. Variable domain in full (rest from reference TRBV2 and TRBJ1-2): EPEVTQTPSHQVTQMGQEVILRCVPISNHLYFYWYRQILGQKVEFLVSFYNNEISEKSEIFDDQFSVERPDGSNFTLKIRSTKLEDSAMYFCASSENLGGDRRNYGYTFGSGTRLTVV.

The J gene is TRBJ2-5, the V gene TRBV19, with 10 bases fitting TRBD1. The length of the CDR3 is 13 residues. CDR1 is LNHDA, CDR2 SQIVND, per germline (reference sequence). Trimming cost V 6 bases and J 4 bases; bases outside gene matches: 2. Here the CDR3 reads CASSRDRGETQYF. The CDR3 DNA reads as TGTGCCAGTAGCAGGGACAGGGGAGAGACCCAGTACTTC.

The V gene is TRBV10-3, the J gene TRBJ2-5; perhaps TRBD2 as D (6 bases). The CDR3 is 13 residues long. Trimming cost V 4 bases and J 3 bases, with 9 bases left between them. Germline V CDR1 and CDR2: ENHRY, SYGVKD. The CDR3 sequence is CAISGREEETQYF. CDR3 coding DNA: TGTGCCATCAGTGGCAGGGAGGAAGAGACCCAGTACTTC.

This clone was seen just once. The chain employs TRBV5-6 and TRBJ1-1; TRBD1 matches at 11 bases. With V trimmed by 4 bases and J by 4 bases, 12 bases remained unmatched. Per the germline V gene, CDR1 is SGHDT and CDR2 is YYEEEE. This CDR3 contains 17 residues. The CDR3 nucleotides read TGTGCCAGCAGCCTTTCCGGGACAGGGGGAAGGTTCACTGAAGCTTTCTTT. It encodes CASSLSGTGGRFTEAFF.

The rearrangement joins TRBV27 to TRBJ1-5; D unclear. The CDR3 spans 14 residues. V was shortened by 0 bases and J by 4 bases, with 7 bases between the two germline ends. Germline CDR1 is MNHEY and CDR2 is SMNVEV (reference sequence). The CDR3 DNA reads as TGTGCCAGCAGTTTATCGACGGGGAATCAGCCCCAGCATTTT. Its translation: CASSLSTGNQPQHF.

This clone was seen once. The rearrangement links TRBV28 to TRBJ2-3; perhaps TRBD2 as D (5 bases). The CDR3 has 15 amino acids. Germline loops: CDR1 MDHEN, CDR2 SYDVKM. Trimming stripped 3 bases from V and 2 bases from J, with 12 bases between. CDR3 region: CASSLDWRTTDTQYF. CDR3 DNA sequence: TGTGCCAGCAGTTTGGACTGGCGCACCACAGATACGCAGTATTTT. The entire variable domain, with the rest obtained from reference TRBV28 and TRBJ2-3, is as follows: DVKVTQSSRYLVKRTGEKVFLECVQDMDHENMFWYRQDPGLGLRLIYFSYDVKMKEKGDIPEGYSVSREKKERFSLILESASTNQTSMYLCASSLDWRTTDTQYFGPGTRLTVL.

The rearrangement links TRBV10-3 to TRBJ1-1, with D perhaps TRBD1 (6 bases). The V end lost 3 bases, the J end lost 11 bases, and 10 bases lay between the germline ends. Germline CDR1 ENHRY, CDR2 SYGVKD. This CDR3 spans 11 amino acids. The DNA for the CDR3 is TGTGCCATCAGTGAAGGGGGTGCTGCTTTCTTT. Protein product: CAISEGGAAFF.

The chain employs TRBV19 and TRBJ1-6, with 9 bases fitting TRBD1. CDR1 and CDR2 from the germline V gene are LNHDA and SQIVND (reference sequence). The CDR3 covers 13 residues. Losses at the gene ends were 3 bases for V and 9 bases for J; bases not matched to a gene: 0. CDR3 sequence reads: CASSMGQGSPLHF. The CDR3 region has the DNA TGTGCCAGTAGTATGGGACAGGGTTCACCCCTCCACTTT.

In this sample, this clone turned up once. J is TRBJ2-2 and V is TRBV29-1; 11 positions match TRBD2. CDR3 size: 14 residues. Germline V CDR1 and CDR2: SQVTM, ANQGSEA. V was pared by 4 bases and J by 4 bases, with 2 bases of the junction left unmatched. CDR3 sequence: CSVGLAGITGELFF. CDR3 in DNA: TGCAGCGTTGGACTAGCGGGGATCACCGGGGAGCTGTTTTTT.

The chain carries TRBV6-1 and TRBJ1-1, with D possibly TRBD1 on 6 matching bases. Germline CDR1 and CDR2: MNHNS and SASEGT. This CDR3 is built from 13 residues. V lost 7 bases and J lost 0, with 9 bases in between. CDR3 residues: CASNRQVNTEAFF. CDR3 sequence (DNA): TGTGCCAGCAATAGACAGGTGAACACTGAAGCTTTCTTT.